A single sample is the source of the 6 T cell receptor beta chains below, sequenced in a study of blood T cell repertoires in COVID-19. Produced via immunoSEQ multiplex PCR; TCRdb's table is partial and in-frame only. The profile covers more than 85,000 clones, with 65% to 85% appearing a single time and roughly 23% taken by the ten largest. Sequenced sample: peripheral blood. These receptors were obtained from a man older than 75 with active or convalescent COVID-19.

This chain joins TRBV19 and TRBJ1-4, with 8 bases lining up with TRBD1. V trimming: 1 base; J trimming: 0 bases; junction bases outside the gene matches: 7. In germline, CDR1 is LNHDA, CDR2 SQIVND (reference sequence). The CDR3 covers 18 residues. The chain's CDR3 is CASSIAGQEYATNEKLFF. The DNA of the CDR3 is TGTGCCAGTAGTATAGCGGGACAGGAGTATGCAACTAATGAAAAACTGTTTTTT.

The chain is built from TRBV19 and TRBJ1-5; 7 bases are shared with TRBD1. V dropped 6 bases and J dropped 0; count of bases not matched to a gene: 5. CDR1 is LNHDA and CDR2 is SQIVND in the germline V gene (reference sequence). CDR3 length equals 15 residues. CDR3 coding DNA: TGTGCCAGTAGATCGGGACAGTATAGCAATCAGCCCCAGCATTTT. It encodes CASRSGQYSNQPQHF.

This clone came up a few times. The rearrangement joins TRBV6-5 to TRBJ1-3; TRBD1 matches 7 bases. Germline V gives CDR1 MNHEY, CDR2 SVGAGI. The CDR3 runs to 14 residues. With 7 bases clipped from V and 0 bases from J, the junction kept 3 bases outside the gene matches. The CDR3 DNA reads TGTGCCAGCACAGGGGGAGCCTCTGGAAACACCATATATTTT. It codes for CASTGGASGNTIYF.

The chain is built from TRBV4-1 and TRBJ2-4, with D perhaps TRBD2 (5 bases). The CDR3 consists of 16 residues. Germline V gives CDR1 MGHRA, CDR2 YSYEKL. V lost 3 bases to trimming and J lost 0 bases, with 12 bases between them. In DNA, the CDR3 is TGCGCCAGCAGCCACCCGCGGGTACAAGCCAAAAACATTCAGTACTTC. This translates into CASSHPRVQAKNIQYF.

This rearrangement joins TRBV6-2 or TRBV6-3 to TRBJ1-1; tentatively, D is TRBD1 (6 bases). Germline V lookup: CDR1 MNHEY, CDR2 SVGEGT. Deletions cut 0 bases from V and 4 bases from J, with 12 bases between. The CDR3 runs 15 residues. The CDR3 is CASSYSVGASTEAFF. The CDR3 region has the DNA TGTGCCAGCAGTTACTCTGTGGGGGCGAGCACTGAAGCTTTCTTT.

V and J are TRBV15 and TRBJ1-3, with D possibly being TRBD1 (6 bases). The CDR3 consists of 13 residues. Germline loops: CDR1 LNHNV, CDR2 YYDKDF (reference sequence). The V end lost 9 bases, the J end lost 2 bases, and 11 bases lay between the germline ends. In nucleotides, the CDR3 is TGTGCCACGGGGAGACAGGCTGGAAACACCATATATTTT. Amino acids: CATGRQAGNTIYF.